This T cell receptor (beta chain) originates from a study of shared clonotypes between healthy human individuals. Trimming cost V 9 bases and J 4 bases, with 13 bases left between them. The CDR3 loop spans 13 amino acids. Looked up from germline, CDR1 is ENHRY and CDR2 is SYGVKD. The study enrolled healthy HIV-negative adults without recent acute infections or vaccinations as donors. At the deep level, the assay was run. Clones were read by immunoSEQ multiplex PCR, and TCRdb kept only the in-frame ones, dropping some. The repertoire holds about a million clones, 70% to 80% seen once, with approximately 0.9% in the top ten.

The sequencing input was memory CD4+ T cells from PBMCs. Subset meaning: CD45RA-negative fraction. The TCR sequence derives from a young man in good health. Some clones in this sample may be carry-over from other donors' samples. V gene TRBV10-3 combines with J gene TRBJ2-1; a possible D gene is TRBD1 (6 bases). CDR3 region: CAISEGEYNEQFF. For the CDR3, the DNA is TGTGCCATATCAGAGGGGGAGTACAATGAGCAGTTCTTC.